Below, 24 T cell receptor beta chains from the same sample are listed, as sequenced in a study of blood T cell repertoires in COVID-19. The protocol was immunoSEQ multiplex PCR, while the TCRdb copy is restricted to in-frame clones and leaves out a portion. The sample has around 100,000 clones; approximately 87% are singletons. Sequencing was carried out using peripheral blood. These receptors originate from a human donor in a cohort sampled during active COVID-19.

V and J are TRBV29-1 and TRBJ2-1, with 9 nucleotides matching TRBD1. Germline V gene sequence: CDR1 SQVTM, CDR2 ANQGSEA. V lost 0 bases, J lost 7 bases, and 7 bases stayed unmatched. The CDR3 is made up of 15 amino acids. The CDR3 region has the DNA TGCAGCGTTGAAGACCCCCGGGACAGGGTAAATGAGCAGTTCTTC. Protein: CSVEDPRDRVNEQFF.

The rearrangement joins TRBV6-1 to TRBJ2-3; 10 bases fit TRBD2. This CDR3 comprises 18 residues. Germline CDR1 and CDR2: MNHNS and SASEGT. The ends lost 2 bases at V and 3 bases at J; junction bases unmatched: 11. In nucleotides, the CDR3 is TGTGCCAGCAGTGAAAGAGCGGGGGGGCCAATTCAAACAGATACGCAGTATTTT. Protein: CASSERAGGPIQTDTQYF.

The V gene is TRBV3-1 (or the pseudogene TRBV3-2), the J gene TRBJ1-6; tentatively, D is TRBD1 (5 bases). From germline, CDR1 is LGHDT and CDR2 YNNKEL (reference sequence). With 6 bases removed from V and 3 bases from J, the gap between germline ends came to 9 bases. The CDR3 is 14 amino acids. CDR3 residues: CASSLGDYNSPLHF. DNA of the CDR3: TGTGCCAGCAGTCTAGGGGACTATAATTCACCCCTCCACTTT.

The chain is built from TRBV30 and TRBJ2-3; TRBD2 matches at 7 bases. The CDR3 runs to 14 residues. Germline V gene data show CDR1 as GTSNPN and CDR2 as SVGIG (reference sequence). V lost 1 base and J lost 3; bases outside the gene matches: 4. CDR3 in amino acids: CAWSGLAVTDTQYF. CDR3 DNA sequence: TGTGCCTGGAGTGGGCTAGCGGTTACAGATACGCAGTATTTT.

The chain couples TRBV25-1 to TRBJ2-1; D uncertain. Germline V gene data show CDR1 as MGHDK and CDR2 as SYGVNS. This CDR3 is 14 amino acids long. The V gene lost 6 bases and the J gene lost 7 bases, with 16 bases spanning the gap. The CDR3 coding sequence is TGTGCCAGCAGCAAACTTACCGATTTGAATGAGCAGTTCTTC. Its protein product is CASSKLTDLNEQFF.

The rearrangement links TRBV9 to TRBJ2-1, with TRBD2 matching 11 bases. The germline V gene encodes CDR1 SGDLS and CDR2 YYNGEE. This CDR3 comprises 15 residues. The ends lost 2 bases at V and 4 bases at J; junction bases unmatched: 2. CDR3 coding DNA: TGTGCCAGCAGCGTTCGACTAGCGGGATACAATGAGCAGTTCTTC. Its translation is CASSVRLAGYNEQFF.

This chain links TRBV5-1 with TRBJ1-2, with unresolved D. The CDR3 consists of 15 residues. Trimming cost V 0 bases and J 3 bases, with 12 bases left between them. Germline CDR1 reads SGHRS; CDR2 reads YFSETQ. DNA of the CDR3: TGCGCCAGCAGCTTGGGGGGAGTAGTGGACTATGGCTACACCTTC. Protein product: CASSLGGVVDYGYTF. Supplemented by reference TRBV5-1 and TRBJ1-2, the full variable domain reads KAGVTQTPRYLIKTRGQQVTLSCSPISGHRSVSWYQQTPGQGLQFLFEYFSETQRNKGNFPGRFSGRQFSNSRSEMNVSTLELGDSALYLCASSLGGVVDYGYTFGSGTRLTVV.

The chain combines TRBV10-3 with TRBJ1-5; 7 nucleotides agree with TRBD1. Germline V gives CDR1 ENHRY, CDR2 SYGVKD. The CDR3 consists of 15 residues. Unmatched junction bases numbered 6, after V lost 4 bases and J lost 3 bases. CDR3 DNA sequence: TGTGCCATCAGTGGGACCAGGGGGGACAATCAGCCCCAGCATTTT. It translates to CAISGTRGDNQPQHF.

This clone came up once. This chain connects TRBV29-1 to TRBJ1-1; 9 positions agree with TRBD1. V lost 7 bases and J lost 2; bases outside the gene matches: 5. The CDR3 is 13 residues long. The germline gives CDR1 SQVTM, CDR2 ANQGSEA. For the CDR3, the DNA is TGCAGCGCCCCGGGACAGGGAAACACTGAAGCTTTCTTT. Protein: CSAPGQGNTEAFF.

The chain couples TRBV19 to TRBJ1-4; TRBD1 might be the D (5 bases). The V and J ends lost 3 bases and 6 bases respectively, with 14 bases between them. CDR3 size: 15 residues. Germline V gene sequence: CDR1 LNHDA, CDR2 SQIVND (reference sequence). The CDR3 bases are TGTGCCAGTAGTATCATAGGGGAAGGACATGAAAAACTGTTTTTT. It yields the protein CASSIIGEGHEKLFF. Variable domain in full (rest from reference TRBV19 and TRBJ1-4): DGGITQSPKYLFRKEGQNVTLSCEQNLNHDAMYWYRQDPGQGLRLIYYSQIVNDFQKGDIAEGYSVSREKKESFPLTVTSAQKNPTAFYLCASSIIGEGHEKLFFGSGTQLSVL.

V gene TRBV2 combines with J gene TRBJ2-3, with D unclear. Between the trimmed V and J ends, which lost 3 bases and 10 bases, there was a span of 23 bases. Per the germline V gene, CDR1 is SNHLY and CDR2 is FYNNEI. The CDR3 extends over 16 amino acids. CDR3 loop: CASSDPNSLIGQAQYF. CDR3 bases: TGTGCCAGCAGTGACCCAAACTCGCTAATTGGCCAGGCGCAGTATTTT.

The J gene is TRBJ2-4, the V gene TRBV30, with D uncertain. Germline CDR1 is GTSNPN and CDR2 is SVGIG (reference sequence). This CDR3 region has 12 residues. Between the trimmed V and J ends, which lost 4 bases and 4 bases, there was a span of 8 bases. CDR3 loop: CAWNVGKNIQYF. As DNA, the CDR3 is TGTGCCTGGAATGTCGGGAAAAACATTCAGTACTTC.

V and J are TRBV5-5 and TRBJ2-1, with 11 bases fitting TRBD1. CDR1 and CDR2 from the germline V gene are SGHKS and YYEKEE (reference sequence). V lost 2 bases, J lost 6 bases, and 7 bases stayed unmatched. The CDR3 is 16 residues long. For the CDR3, the DNA is TGTGCCAGCAGCTTTACACCGGGACAGGGGGTCAATGAGCAGTTCTTC. It codes for CASSFTPGQGVNEQFF.

The chain is built from TRBV6-5 and TRBJ2-3; D not certain. Germline V gene data show CDR1 as MNHEY and CDR2 as SVGAGI. V was shortened by 2 bases and J by 5 bases, with 8 bases between the two germline ends. The CDR3 runs 13 residues. Written as DNA, the CDR3 is TGTGCCAGCAGTTACGCCGCCGGAGATACGCAGTATTTT. Encoded protein: CASSYAAGDTQYF.

The V gene is TRBV5-1, the J gene TRBJ1-2; D is ambiguous. V lost 0 bases and J lost 4, with 10 bases in between. Germline CDR1 SGHRS, CDR2 YFSETQ. The CDR3 has 14 residues. CDR3 sequence (DNA): TGCGCCAGCAGCTTGGAACCAAGCACCTATGGCTACACCTTC. The encoded protein is CASSLEPSTYGYTF.

V usage is TRBV6-6 and J usage is TRBJ1-5, with D unresolved. There are 12 residues in the CDR3. V lost 6 bases, J lost 0 bases, and 3 bases lay in between. Looked up from germline, CDR1 is MNHNY and CDR2 is SVGAGI (reference sequence). CDR3 region: CASRASNQPQHF. As DNA, the CDR3 is TGTGCCAGCAGGGCTAGCAATCAGCCCCAGCATTTT.

This clone was seen only once. The chain employs TRBV30 and TRBJ2-7; 9 bases line up with TRBD2. The CDR3 is 14 amino acids. V shed 3 bases, J shed 4 bases, and the junction held 7 bases outside the gene matches. CDR1 is GTSNPN and CDR2 is SVGIG in the germline V gene (reference sequence). The CDR3 DNA follows: TGTGCCTGGAGGGCTAGCGGGATAAGGTACGAGCAGTACTTC. Residues: CAWRASGIRYEQYF.

The chain is built from TRBV12-3 or TRBV12-4 and TRBJ2-6; a weak D match, TRBD1 (5 bases). V was shortened by 8 bases and J by 1 base, with 6 bases between the two germline ends. The CDR3 spans 13 residues. CDR3 bases: TGTGCCAGCCGGACATCTGGGGCCAACGTCCTGACTTTC. Amino acid sequence: CASRTSGANVLTF.

The rearrangement uses TRBV10-3 and TRBJ2-1; D is ambiguous. The V end lost 5 bases, the J end lost 6 bases, and 5 bases lay between the germline ends. The CDR3 totals 11 residues. Germline CDR1 ENHRY, CDR2 SYGVKD. CDR3 in DNA: TGTGCCATCAGTCCATCCAATGAGCAGTTCTTC. It is translated as CAISPSNEQFF.

The chain joins TRBV7-9 to TRBJ2-7, with 10 positions matching TRBD2. CDR3 length: 18 residues. The V gene's germline CDR1 is SEHNR and CDR2 FQNEAQ (reference sequence). With 5 bases clipped from V and 4 bases from J, the junction kept 17 bases outside the gene matches. The CDR3 protein is CASSPFARGGLARYEQYF. CDR3 coding DNA: TGTGCCAGCAGCCCGTTCGCACGTGGGGGACTAGCGAGATACGAGCAGTACTTC.

V is TRBV19 and J is TRBJ1-6; 8 bases line up with TRBD1. CDR3 size: 12 residues. The ends lost 4 bases at V and 10 bases at J; junction bases unmatched: 0. Germline assignment: CDR1 LNHDA and CDR2 SQIVND (reference sequence). CDR3 in DNA: TGTGCCAGTAGTACAGGGGGCTCACCCCTCCACTTT. Translated, it gives CASSTGGSPLHF. The full variable domain, rest sourced from reference TRBV19 and TRBJ1-6, is DGGITQSPKYLFRKEGQNVTLSCEQNLNHDAMYWYRQDPGQGLRLIYYSQIVNDFQKGDIAEGYSVSREKKESFPLTVTSAQKNPTAFYLCASSTGGSPLHFGNGTRLTVT.

V usage is TRBV27 and J usage is TRBJ1-2, with D possibly matching TRBD1 (5 bases). The germline V and J ends were trimmed by 5 bases and 4 bases, with 8 bases remaining between them. The CDR3 contains 12 residues. The germline gives CDR1 MNHEY, CDR2 SMNVEV (reference sequence). As DNA, the CDR3 is TGTGCCAGCAGTGGGGGGAGCTATGGCTACACCTTC. Amino acid sequence: CASSGGSYGYTF.

This clone has only one observation. This rearrangement joins TRBV6-1 to TRBJ2-5, with 13 positions matching TRBD2. CDR1 MNHNS and CDR2 SASEGT come from the germline V gene. The CDR3 has 15 amino acids. V was clipped by 2 bases and J by 5 bases; unmatched bases: 2. The CDR3 sequence: CASSEPGLAGETQYF. The CDR3 DNA reads as TGTGCCAGCAGTGAACCGGGACTAGCGGGGGAGACCCAGTACTTC.

The chain carries TRBV30 and TRBJ1-1; D is unclear. Germline lookup yields CDR1 GTSNPN and CDR2 SVGIG (reference sequence). This CDR3 region has 11 residues. V shed 3 bases and J shed 4 bases, with 6 bases lying between them. The CDR3 coding sequence is TGTGCCTGGAGCGGACTCACTGAAGCTTTCTTT. Protein sequence: CAWSGLTEAFF.